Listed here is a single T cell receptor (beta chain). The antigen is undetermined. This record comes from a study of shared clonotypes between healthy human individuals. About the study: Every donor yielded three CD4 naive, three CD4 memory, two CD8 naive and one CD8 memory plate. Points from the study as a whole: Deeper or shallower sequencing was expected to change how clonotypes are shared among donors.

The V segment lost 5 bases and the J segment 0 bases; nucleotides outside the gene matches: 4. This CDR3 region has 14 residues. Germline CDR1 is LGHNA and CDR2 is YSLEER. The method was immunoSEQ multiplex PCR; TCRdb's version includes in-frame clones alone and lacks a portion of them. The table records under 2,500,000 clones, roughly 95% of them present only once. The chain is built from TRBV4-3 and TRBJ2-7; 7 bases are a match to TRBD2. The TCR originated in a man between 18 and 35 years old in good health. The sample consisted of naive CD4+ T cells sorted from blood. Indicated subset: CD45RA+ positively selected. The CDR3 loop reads CASSFGEGSYEQYF. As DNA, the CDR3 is TGCGCCAGCAGCTTCGGGGAGGGCTCCTACGAGCAGTACTTC.